Below, 15 T cell receptor beta chains from the same sample are listed, as sequenced in a study of metastatic and nonmetastatic thyroid tumors. Ahead of thyroid surgery, no patient had received treatment of any kind. TCRdb re-processed the PCR reads through MiXCR. The sample lists tens of thousands of clones, approximately 18% seen once, with 6.2% in the top ten. The material sequenced was blood. Receptors were obtained from a male donor with papillary thyroid cancer or a benign thyroid nodule (not recorded which). Some clones in this sample may be carry-over from other donors' samples.

This clone was detected ten times or more. This sequence joins TRBV5-5 and TRBJ1-1; D ambiguous. V lost 3 bases and J 0 bases, leaving 9 bases between the germline ends. In germline, CDR1 is SGHKS, CDR2 YYEKEE (reference sequence). This CDR3 contains 14 residues. CDR3 protein: CASSWSGMNTEAFF. CDR3 coding DNA: TGTGCCAGCAGCTGGTCGGGCATGAACACTGAAGCTTTCTTT. The variable domain in full, completed from reference TRBV5-5 and TRBJ1-1, reads DAGVTQSPTHLIKTRGQQVTLRCSPISGHKSVSWYQQVLGQGPQFIFQYYEKEERGRGNFPDRFSARQFPNYSSELNVNALLLGDSALYLCASSWSGMNTEAFFGQGTRLTVV.

This clone is medium-sized in the sample. The rearrangement uses TRBV12-3 or TRBV12-4 and TRBJ1-2; 8 nucleotides match TRBD1. The length of the CDR3 is 12 residues. V shed 8 bases and J 7 bases; nucleotides not matched to a gene: 6. The CDR3 reads CASLTGVAGYTF. Here the CDR3 DNA reads TGTGCCAGCCTGACAGGGGTCGCTGGCTACACCTTC.

This clone was counted ten times or more. The J gene is TRBJ2-1, the V gene TRBV12-3 or TRBV12-4, with TRBD2 as a possible D gene (5 bases). The CDR3 totals 14 residues. Trimming pared 5 bases from V and 7 bases from J, leaving 15 bases between. The DNA of the CDR3 is TGTGCCAGCAGTCCCGAGGGAAGGCATAATGAGCAGTTCTTC. It yields the protein CASSPEGRHNEQFF.

This chain connects TRBV7-2 to TRBJ1-6; a weak D match, TRBD1 (5 bases). The CDR3 is 15 residues long. V was clipped by 4 bases and J by 9 bases, with 16 bases between them. Per germline, CDR1 SGHTA and CDR2 FQGNSA. The CDR3 sequence: CASSSGTAVVSPLHF. CDR3 in DNA: TGTGCCAGCAGCTCCGGGACGGCGGTTGTTTCACCCCTCCACTTT.

With respect to this clone: A much bigger clone sits one base away, suggesting this may be a read error. In nucleotides, the CDR3 is TGTGCCAGCAGCTTTACTAGCGGGGGGGCTCTCGTCACAGATACGCAGTATTTT. Protein: CASSFTSGGALVTDTQYF. This chain uses TRBV13 with TRBJ2-3, with TRBD2 identical over 13 bases. The CDR3 has 18 amino acids. Trimming cost V 3 bases and J 2 bases; bases outside gene matches: 8. Germline CDR1 reads PRHDT; CDR2 reads FYEKMQ (reference sequence).

This clone has ten or more counts. The same CDR3 also results from other DNA sequences found in this sample. The CDR3 sequence: CASSLAPGLETQYF. CDR3 DNA: TGTGCCAGCAGCTTAGCGCCTGGGCTGGAGACCCAGTACTTC. V and J are TRBV11-1 and TRBJ2-5; D remains unclear. The CDR3 sequence is 14 residues long. Germline V gives CDR1 SGHAT, CDR2 FQDESV (reference sequence). Trimming shortened V by 0 bases and J by 5 bases, and 10 bases separated the two germline ends.

V is TRBV5-1 and J is TRBJ2-7; 12 bases are a match to TRBD2. V lost 3 bases and J lost 1; bases outside the gene matches: 11. This CDR3 has 18 residues. Per germline, CDR1 SGHRS and CDR2 YFSETQ. CDR3 loop: CASSSTHTSGGKSYEQYF. In DNA, the CDR3 is TGCGCCAGCAGCTCCACACACACTAGCGGGGGGAAGTCCTACGAGCAGTACTTC.

Note on this clone: A much larger clone is a single base away; this may be a read error. The chain links TRBV4-2 to TRBJ2-7, with 7 nucleotides matching TRBD2. Per germline, CDR1 LGHNA and CDR2 YNFKEQ. The CDR3 runs to 15 residues. CDR3 coding DNA: TGTACCAGCAGCCTAGTGAGCGGGGCCTCCTACGAGCAGTACTTC. This gives the protein CTSSLVSGASYEQYF.

As to this clone: Lacking the conserved final phenylalanine or tryptophan, this CDR3 likely reflects a read error. The V and J genes are TRBV11-2 and TRBJ2-1, with D possibly TRBD1 on 6 matching bases. The germline CDR1 and CDR2 sequences are SGHAT and FQNNGV. This CDR3 is built from 12 residues. The V end lost 4 bases, the J end lost 13 bases, and 14 bases lay between the germline ends. The CDR3: CASSSLGGDQFS. CDR3 DNA: TGTGCCAGCAGCTCCCTAGGGGGTGATCAGTTCTCC.

This clone was found a few times. The sample contains more than one DNA sequence encoding this CDR3. The chain links TRBV7-6 to TRBJ2-3; D unclear. CDR3 size: 13 residues. V gave up 5 bases and J gave up 12 bases, with 18 bases separating them. Germline V gene sequence: CDR1 SGHVS, CDR2 FNYEAQ. The CDR3 DNA is TGTGCCAGCAGCGAACAGACGAATGGTGCTCAGTATTTT. It is translated as CASSEQTNGAQYF.

This clone was detected ten times or more. This chain links TRBV7-9 with TRBJ1-5; D is undetermined. The V gene lost 1 base and the J gene lost 1 base, with 5 bases spanning the gap. The CDR3 has 14 residues. The germline gives CDR1 SEHNR, CDR2 FQNEAQ (reference sequence). CDR3 in DNA: TGTGCCAGCAGCTTAGGTGCCAGCAATCAGCCCCAGCATTTT. Translated: CASSLGASNQPQHF.

This clone was seen repeatedly, ten times or more. One base away lies a much larger clone, so this may be a sequencing read error. The V and J genes are TRBV6-1 and TRBJ2-1; D ambiguous. Germline lookup yields CDR1 MNHNS and CDR2 SASEGT. The V end was cut by 1 base, the J end by 3 bases, with 10 bases between. This CDR3 comprises 15 residues. The CDR3 DNA reads as TGTGCCAGCAGTGAAGGGGCAGAGAGCTACAATGAGCAGTTCTTC. It yields the protein CASSEGAESYNEQFF.

At least ten counts were recorded for this clone. The chain combines TRBV7-9 with TRBJ2-7, with 7 bases lining up with TRBD1. The germline CDR1 and CDR2 sequences are SEHNR and FQNEAQ (reference sequence). The CDR3 is 16 amino acids. Trimming removed 5 bases from V and 0 bases from J; junction bases left unmatched: 10. CDR3: CASSPPGTADSYEQYF. In nucleotides, the CDR3 is TGTGCCAGCAGCCCGCCCGGGACAGCGGACTCCTACGAGCAGTACTTC.

V and J are TRBV13 and TRBJ2-2; D gene unclear. Trimming shortened V by 6 bases and J by 4 bases, and 15 bases separated the two germline ends. In germline, CDR1 is PRHDT, CDR2 FYEKMQ (reference sequence). This CDR3 comprises 15 residues. In DNA, the CDR3 is TGTGCCAGCAGTTTCAGAGCGATGGGCACCGGGGAGCTGTTTTTT. This codes for CASSFRAMGTGELFF.

This clone has ten or more counts. This chain links TRBV12-3 or TRBV12-4 with TRBJ2-2; TRBD1 is a possible D gene (5 bases). CDR3 length equals 15 residues. V was shortened by 6 bases and J by 0 bases, with 11 bases between the two germline ends. The CDR3 loop reads CASRSGLANTGELFF. DNA of the CDR3: TGTGCCAGCAGGTCAGGGCTCGCGAACACCGGGGAGCTGTTTTTT.